This T cell receptor beta chain was found in a study of blood T cell repertoires in COVID-19. This clone is a singleton in its sample. CDR1 SGHTA and CDR2 FQGNSA come from the germline V gene. The CDR3 sequence is 16 residues long. With 2 bases clipped from V and 2 bases from J, the junction kept 6 bases outside the gene matches. The repertoire was sequenced with immunoSEQ multiplex PCR; TCRdb's copy has only in-frame clones and lacks some. The data contain under 300,000 clones, roughly four fifths of them singletons. This TCR was sampled from a woman aged 55-75 years with active or convalescent COVID-19. V is TRBV7-2 and J is TRBJ2-7; 10 positions match TRBD2. Sample: peripheral blood. This chain's CDR3 is CASSLRAGGGPYEQYF. CDR3 sequence (DNA): TGTGCCAGCAGCTTAAGAGCGGGGGGGGGCCCCTACGAGCAGTACTTC.